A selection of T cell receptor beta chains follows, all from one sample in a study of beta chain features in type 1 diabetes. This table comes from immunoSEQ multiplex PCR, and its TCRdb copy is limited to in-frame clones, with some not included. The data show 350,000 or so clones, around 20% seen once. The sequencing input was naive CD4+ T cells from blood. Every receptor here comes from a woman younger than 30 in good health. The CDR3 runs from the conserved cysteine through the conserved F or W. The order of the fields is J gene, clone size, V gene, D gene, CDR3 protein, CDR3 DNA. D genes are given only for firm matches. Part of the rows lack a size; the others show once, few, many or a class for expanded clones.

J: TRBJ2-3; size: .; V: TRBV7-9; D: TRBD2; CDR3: CASSRLGREGPDTQYF; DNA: TGTGCCAGCAGCCGACTGGGGAGGGAGGGTCCAGATACGCAGTATTTT
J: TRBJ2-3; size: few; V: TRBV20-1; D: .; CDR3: CSAGGDTQYF; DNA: TGCAGTGCCGGAGGAGATACGCAGTATTTT
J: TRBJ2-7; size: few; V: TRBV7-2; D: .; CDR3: CASSKTRTVYEQYF; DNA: TGTGCCAGCAGTAAAACCAGGACAGTCTACGAGCAGTACTTC
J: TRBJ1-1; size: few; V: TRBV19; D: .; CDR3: CASRDRYTEAFF; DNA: TGTGCCAGTAGAGACAGGTACACTGAAGCTTTCTTT
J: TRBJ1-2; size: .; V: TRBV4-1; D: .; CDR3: CASSQGSAPYGYTF; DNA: TGCGCCAGCAGCCAAGGAAGCGCTCCCTATGGCTACACCTTC
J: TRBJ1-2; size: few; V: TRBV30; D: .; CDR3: CAWAEGPPWEGYTF; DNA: TGTGCCTGGGCCGAAGGTCCCCCCTGGGAGGGCTACACCTTC
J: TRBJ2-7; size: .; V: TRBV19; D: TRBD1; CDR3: CASRRTGQGKYEQYF; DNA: TGTGCCAGTAGGCGAACGGGACAGGGGAAGTACGAGCAGTACTTC
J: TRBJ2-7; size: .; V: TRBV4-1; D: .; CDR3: CASSQDSVGIYEQYF; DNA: TGCGCCAGCAGCCAAGATTCCGTCGGGATCTACGAGCAGTACTTC
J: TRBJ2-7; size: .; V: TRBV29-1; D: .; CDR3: CSVQDSSTYEQYF; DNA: TGCAGCGTGCAGGACAGCAGCACCTACGAGCAGTACTTC
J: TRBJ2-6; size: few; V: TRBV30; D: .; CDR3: CALSGANVLTF; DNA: TGTGCCTTATCTGGGGCCAACGTCCTGACTTTC
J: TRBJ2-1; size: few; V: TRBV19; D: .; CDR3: CASSIGGASNEQFF; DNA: TGTGCCAGTAGTATAGGCGGCGCATCCAATGAGCAGTTCTTC